The 17 T cell receptor beta chains in this list originate from one sample, sequenced in a study of blood T cells in healthy people across ages. Alongside a J-beta primer mix, a sample-barcoded 5' primer served in a second PCR lasting about 7 to 11 cycles. A single record per CDR3 protein comes from TCRdb applying MiXCR to the 5' RACE reads. This sample yields roughly 500,000 distinct CDR3 sequences, of which about 25% are seen a single time; less than 20% belongs to the top ten. The sequenced sample consisted of blood. These receptors were obtained from a woman in her 70s in good health.

As regards this clonotype: Here the CDR3 omits its conserved ending phenylalanine or tryptophan, so a read error is the likely source. The limits of the CDR3 on the DNA are not certain, so only TCRdb's listed CDR3 is given. The rearrangement joins TRBV7-9 to TRBJ2-1; the table names TRBD1, a call not compared with the DNA. Germline V gene data show CDR1 as SEHNR and CDR2 as FQNEAQ (reference sequence). The length of the CDR3 is 15 amino acids, counting both ends. The CDR3 reads CASSLTGARQDEQFS.

This clonotype turned up a few times. The genes are TRBV6-6 and TRBJ2-5, with TRBD1 identical over 7 bases. The better agreement between TRBJ2-7 and the DNA end casts doubt on the J call. The CDR3 is 15 amino acids. From germline, CDR1 is MNHNY and CDR2 SVGAGI (reference sequence). CDR3 coding DNA: TGTGCCAGCAGTTACCCCGACAGGGCTACCTACGAGCAGTACTTC. Its translation is CASSYPDRATYEQYF.

The chain uses TRBV20-1 and TRBJ1-4; D is undetermined. V dropped 4 bases and J dropped 8 bases, with 14 bases sitting between them. CDR1 DFQATT and CDR2 SNEGSKA come from the germline V gene (reference sequence). CDR3 length equals 13 residues. The CDR3 region is CSANGPADEKLFF. In DNA form, the CDR3 reads TGCAGTGCTAACGGTCCGGCAGACGAAAAACTGTTTTTT.

V is TRBV20-1 and J is TRBJ2-4, with 8 bases matching TRBD1. In germline, CDR1 is DFQATT, CDR2 SNEGSKA (reference sequence). With 3 bases clipped from V and 2 bases from J, the junction kept 3 bases outside the gene matches. This CDR3 is built from 14 residues. CDR3 in DNA: TGCAGTGCTAGTAACAGGGGGACCAAAAACATTCAGTACTTC. Protein sequence: CSASNRGTKNIQYF.

This clonotype appeared many times. This rearrangement joins TRBV27 to TRBJ2-2, with 11 bases aligning to TRBD2. Germline V CDR1 and CDR2: MNHEY, SMNVEV (reference sequence). This CDR3 comprises 16 residues. Trimming took 6 bases from V and 5 from J; bases not matched to a gene: 8. The CDR3 region is CASRFSGGAWTGELFF. CDR3 nucleotides: TGTGCCAGCAGGTTTAGCGGGGGGGCGTGGACCGGGGAGCTGTTTTTT.

J is TRBJ2-2 and V is TRBV6-5; D may be TRBD2 (5 bases). V was trimmed by 2 bases and J by 5 bases, leaving 12 bases between them. Germline CDR1 is MNHEY and CDR2 is SVGAGI. This CDR3 region has 15 residues. CDR3 sequence reads: CASSYGLAKTGELFF. CDR3 nucleotide sequence: TGTGCCAGCAGTTACGGCCTAGCTAAGACCGGGGAGCTGTTTTTT.

The chain couples TRBV4-3 to TRBJ2-2; D remains unclear. V was pared by 3 bases and J by 4 bases, with 9 bases between. Germline CDR1 reads LGHNA; CDR2 reads YSLEER. The CDR3 runs to 14 residues. CDR3 loop: CASSHTTSTGELFF. The CDR3 nucleotides read TGCGCCAGCAGCCACACGACGAGCACCGGGGAGCTGTTTTTT.

The chain links TRBV5-1 to TRBJ2-4; D remains unclear. The CDR3 extends over 15 amino acids. Per the germline V gene, CDR1 is SGHRS and CDR2 is YFSETQ. V was trimmed by 1 base and J by 4 bases, leaving 12 bases between them. The CDR3 here is CASSLTPLRKNIQYF. In nucleotides, the CDR3 is TGCGCCAGCAGCTTGACGCCCTTACGGAAAAACATTCAGTACTTC.

This clonotype came up many times. The CDR3, as DNA: TGTGCCAGCCCTCCTCTCTGGGAGCAGTACTTC. It codes for CASPPLWEQYF. This chain connects TRBV7-2 to TRBJ2-7; D is unresolved. This CDR3 has 11 amino acids. Trimming cost V 8 bases and J 7 bases, with 12 bases left between them. CDR1 and CDR2 from the germline V gene are SGHTA and FQGNSA.

The chain joins TRBV4-3 to TRBJ2-3; D might be TRBD2 (6 bases). Per the germline V gene, CDR1 is LGHNA and CDR2 is YSLEER. With 5 bases removed from V and 5 bases from J, the gap between germline ends came to 11 bases. This CDR3 comprises 13 residues. This chain's CDR3 is CASSGTREDTQYF. Here the CDR3 DNA reads TGCGCCAGCAGCGGAACGCGGGAAGATACGCAGTATTTT.

The sample holds a few counts of this clonotype. The DNA of the CDR3 is TGTGCCACCCGGGACCCTACCTACGAGCAGTACTTC. Residues: CATRDPTYEQYF. The chain links TRBV6-2 or TRBV6-3 to TRBJ2-7; D might be TRBD1 or TRBD2, each matching 5 bases. Germline V gene data show CDR1 as MNHEY and CDR2 as SVGEGT. CDR3 size: 12 residues. The V gene lost 10 bases and the J gene lost 2 bases, with 12 bases spanning the gap.

The chain uses TRBV7-2 and TRBJ1-4; 9 nucleotides match TRBD1. The germline CDR1 and CDR2 sequences are SGHTA and FQGNSA. CDR3 length equals 15 residues. V was clipped by 5 bases and J by 8 bases; unmatched bases: 9. In nucleotides, the CDR3 is TGTGCCAGCAGCAAGGAACAGGGGGCGGGCGAAAAACTGTTTTTT. Its protein is CASSKEQGAGEKLFF.

Worth noting for this clonotype: The missing conserved phenylalanine or tryptophan at the end of this CDR3 makes a read error likely. The chain recombines TRBV25-1 with TRBJ2-5; TRBD1 matches at 10 bases. This CDR3 comprises 17 residues. After removal of 2 bases from V and 0 bases from J, the junction contained 6 bases not matched to a gene. Germline CDR1 is MGHDK and CDR2 is SYGVNS. CDR3 coding DNA: TGTGCCAGCAGTGAAGCTACCGGGACAGGGGACCAAGAGACCCAGTACTTG. This sequence encodes CASSEATGTGDQETQYL.

Concerning this clonotype: The DNA is omitted, as the CDR3 cannot be located on it reliably, and the CDR3 follows TCRdb's listing. The V gene is TRBV12-3 or TRBV12-4, the J gene TRBJ1-4. A total of 13 residues make up the CDR3, ends included. CDR3 sequence reads: CASSSSGSEKLFF.

There are a few counts of this clonotype. The V gene is TRBV24-1, the J gene TRBJ2-1; the match to TRBD1 covers 7 bases. The germline V gene encodes CDR1 KGHDR and CDR2 SFDVKD. The CDR3 runs 16 residues. V was pared by 4 bases and J by 1 base, with 6 bases of the junction left unmatched. CDR3 in amino acids: CATSDATGESYNEQFF. CDR3 DNA: TGTGCCACCAGTGACGCCACAGGGGAGTCCTACAATGAGCAGTTCTTC.

The J gene is TRBJ2-7, the V gene TRBV9; TRBD1 or TRBD2 may be the D gene (5 bases each). The CDR3 is made up of 14 amino acids. Trimming took off 0 bases at V and 0 bases at J, with 7 bases between the two ends. The germline gives CDR1 SGDLS, CDR2 YYNGEE. CDR3: CASSVDGASYEQYF. CDR3 nucleotides: TGTGCCAGCAGCGTAGACGGGGCCTCCTACGAGCAGTACTTC.

About this clonotype itself: At one end the junction does not follow the germline gene, possibly because of a read error. The chain couples TRBV7-9 to TRBJ1-5; D call uncertain. The CDR3 has 18 residues. Germline V gene sequence: CDR1 SEHNR, CDR2 FQNEAQ (reference sequence). CDR3 in amino acids: CASSSESGSGYSNQPQHF. As DNA, the CDR3 is TGTGCCAGTAGCTCAGAATCGGGGTCGGGATATAGCAATCAGCCCCAGCATTTT.